Below are 29 T cell receptor beta chains sequenced from a single sample in a study of blood T cell repertoires in COVID-19. Sequencing used immunoSEQ multiplex PCR; TCRdb keeps in-frame clones, though not all of them. This table has approximately 300,000 clones, 75% to 90% appearing once. Sequenced material: peripheral blood. The receptor source for this set is a woman aged 50 to 60 who had recovered from COVID-19.

The gene calls are TRBV2 and TRBJ1-2, with D perhaps TRBD1 (5 bases). V was clipped by 4 bases and J by 4 bases, with 16 bases between them. The CDR3 extends over 15 amino acids. The germline V gene encodes CDR1 SNHLY and CDR2 FYNNEI. The CDR3 DNA reads as TGTGCCAGCAGTGTCGAACGAGACAGCCTCTATGGCTACACCTTC. Residues: CASSVERDSLYGYTF.

The V call is TRBV7-3, the J call TRBJ2-3, with TRBD2 matching over 13 bases. J gave up 5 bases and V 6 bases, and 2 bases lay outside the gene matches. Looked up from germline, CDR1 is SGHTA and CDR2 is FQGTGA. The CDR3 is 14 residues long. The CDR3 is CASRGLAGEDTQYF. The CDR3 nucleotides read TGTGCCAGCAGAGGACTAGCGGGAGAAGATACGCAGTATTTT.

V is TRBV19 and J is TRBJ1-2, with TRBD1 matching over 9 bases. The CDR3 runs to 14 residues. Germline-derived CDR1 and CDR2 are LNHDA and SQIVND (reference sequence). Trimming removed 6 bases from V and 4 bases from J; junction bases left unmatched: 6. CDR3 DNA sequence: TGTGCCAGTAGCAGGACAGGGGACTCCTATGGCTACACCTTC. Residues: CASSRTGDSYGYTF.

The rearrangement uses TRBV6-5 and TRBJ1-2; TRBD1 agrees at 12 bases. Germline-derived CDR1 and CDR2 are MNHEY and SVGAGI. CDR3 length equals 14 residues. Trimming at V came to 7 bases and at J to 6 bases, leaving 6 bases not matched to a gene. The CDR3 DNA reads TGTGCCAGCACCACCGGGACAGGGGGCGATGGCTACACCTTC. Its protein product is CASTTGTGGDGYTF.

The chain combines TRBV7-6 with TRBJ2-7; 9 bases align to TRBD2. After removal of 5 bases from V and 1 base from J, the junction contained 12 bases not matched to a gene. The CDR3 length is 17 residues. The germline gives CDR1 SGHVS, CDR2 FNYEAQ. The DNA of the CDR3 is TGTGCCAGCAGCCCGACGGGACTAGCTGAACTTTCCTACGAGCAGTACTTC. It translates to CASSPTGLAELSYEQYF.

CDR3 sequence (DNA): TGTGCCAGCAGCTTGGGACTAGCGGGAGCTCAGTACACCGGGGAGCTGTTTTTT. Protein: CASSLGLAGAQYTGELFF. V and J are TRBV5-5 and TRBJ2-2; 12 bases agree with TRBD2. The CDR3 is made up of 18 amino acids. Germline V CDR1 and CDR2: SGHKS, YYEKEE (reference sequence). With V trimmed by 0 bases and J by 3 bases, 6 bases remained unmatched. Variable domain in full (rest from reference TRBV5-5 and TRBJ2-2): DAGVTQSPTHLIKTRGQQVTLRCSPISGHKSVSWYQQVLGQGPQFIFQYYEKEERGRGNFPDRFSARQFPNYSSELNVNALLLGDSALYLCASSLGLAGAQYTGELFFGEGSRLTVL.

The gene calls are TRBV30 and TRBJ2-3; 9 bases align to TRBD1. CDR1 is GTSNPN and CDR2 is SVGIG in the germline V gene (reference sequence). The V and J ends lost 0 bases and 4 bases, in that order; junction bases with no gene match: 5. The CDR3 is 15 residues long. The CDR3 bases are TGTGCCTGGAGTGTACTGGGGACAGGGTCAGATACGCAGTATTTT. Protein: CAWSVLGTGSDTQYF.

This clone showed up just once. The chain joins TRBV4-3 to TRBJ2-1, with 9 positions matching TRBD2. The CDR3 is 14 residues long. Per the germline V gene, CDR1 is LGHNA and CDR2 is YSLEER. V shed 5 bases, J shed 8 bases, and the junction held 7 bases outside the gene matches. CDR3 coding DNA: TGCGCCAGCAGCTCAATAGCGGGGGCCCATGAGCAGTTCTTC. Its protein is CASSSIAGAHEQFF.

The CDR3 bases are TGTGCCAGCAGCTTTGATGGTTTGGGGCATGGCTACACCTTC. Protein: CASSFDGLGHGYTF. J is TRBJ1-2 and V is TRBV7-9; a weak D match, TRBD1 (5 bases). Germline loops: CDR1 SEHNR, CDR2 FQNEAQ (reference sequence). V was clipped by 3 bases and J by 6 bases, with 14 bases between them. The CDR3 has 14 residues.

V and J are TRBV9 and TRBJ2-3; possibly TRBD2 for D (5 bases). CDR1 and CDR2 (germline): SGDLS, YYNGEE. The CDR3 extends over 16 amino acids. The V end lost 4 bases, the J end lost 2 bases, and 17 bases lay between the germline ends. CDR3 sequence: CASSLGLQTSTDTQYF. The CDR3 DNA follows: TGTGCCAGCAGCCTCGGACTCCAGACCTCCACAGATACGCAGTATTTT. Variable domain in full (rest from reference TRBV9 and TRBJ2-3): DSGVTQTPKHLITATGQRVTLRCSPRSGDLSVYWYQQSLDQGLQFLIQYYNGEERAKGNILERFSAQQFPDLHSELNLSSLELGDSALYFCASSLGLQTSTDTQYFGPGTRLTVL.

CDR3 sequence (DNA): TGTGCCAGCAGTTACGAGAGACAGAGCATGAACACTGAAGCTTTCTTT. Protein: CASSYERQSMNTEAFF. V is TRBV6-5 and J is TRBJ1-1, with a weak D call TRBD1 (5 bases). The CDR3 runs 16 residues. V lost 2 bases and J 0 bases, leaving 13 bases between the germline ends. CDR1 and CDR2 from the germline V gene are MNHEY and SVGAGI.

CDR3: CASSIVRETEQFF. In nucleotides, the CDR3 is TGTGCCAGTAGTATAGTCCGGGAAACTGAGCAGTTCTTC. This chain joins TRBV19 and TRBJ2-1, with D possibly matching TRBD2 (5 bases). This CDR3 contains 13 residues. V lost 1 base and J 9 bases, leaving 10 bases between the germline ends. The germline V gene has CDR1 LNHDA and CDR2 SQIVND (reference sequence).

The chain links TRBV4-2 to TRBJ1-4, with D possibly being TRBD1 (5 bases). Looked up from germline, CDR1 is LGHNA and CDR2 is YNFKEQ. The CDR3 loop spans 16 amino acids. The V and J ends lost 1 base and 4 bases respectively, with 13 bases between them. The CDR3 protein is CASSQGHRGSNEKLFF. The CDR3, as DNA: TGTGCCAGCAGCCAAGGCCATAGGGGCAGTAATGAAAAACTGTTTTTT.

V and J are TRBV11-2 and TRBJ2-7; 9 bases are a match to TRBD2. This CDR3 is 17 amino acids long. The germline CDR1 and CDR2 sequences are SGHAT and FQNNGV. Trimming took 4 bases from V and 2 from J; bases not matched to a gene: 12. CDR3 protein: CASSSTHSGRGTYEQYF. The CDR3 DNA is TGTGCCAGCAGCTCCACACATAGCGGGAGAGGGACCTACGAGCAGTACTTC.

The CDR3 coding sequence is TGTGCCAGCAGCTTAGGTTCCAGCGACTATGGCTACACCTTC. This encodes CASSLGSSDYGYTF. The V and J genes are TRBV7-9 and TRBJ1-2, with D unclear. This CDR3 contains 14 residues. V lost 1 base, J lost 3 bases, and 9 bases lay in between. CDR1 is SEHNR, CDR2 FQNEAQ, per germline (reference sequence).

Here the CDR3 DNA reads TGTGCCAGCAGCGTAGCAGGGACAGGGGGCCGCACAGATACGCAGTATTTT. Translation: CASSVAGTGGRTDTQYF. The chain employs TRBV9 and TRBJ2-3, with 12 bases matching TRBD1. V trimming: 0 bases; J trimming: 1 base; junction bases outside the gene matches: 3. Germline V gives CDR1 SGDLS, CDR2 YYNGEE. The CDR3 runs 17 residues.

The chain combines TRBV7-2 with TRBJ1-2; tentatively, D is TRBD1 (6 bases). V shed 0 bases and J shed 8 bases, with 16 bases lying between them. The length of the CDR3 is 15 residues. The germline V gene has CDR1 SGHTA and CDR2 FQGNSA. CDR3 coding DNA: TGTGCCAGCAGCTTAGCGCTTGACAGGTTGAGAGGCTACACCTTC. This translates into CASSLALDRLRGYTF.

The V and J genes are TRBV16 and TRBJ1-6; 9 bases match TRBD1. Germline V CDR1 and CDR2: KGHSY, FQNENV. The CDR3 covers 15 residues. With 2 bases clipped from V and 10 bases from J, the junction kept 6 bases outside the gene matches. As DNA, the CDR3 is TGTGCCAGCAGCCAAGACAGGGGGTTTGGATCACCCCTCCACTTT. Protein product: CASSQDRGFGSPLHF.

The CDR3 loop is CATNSGTEETQYF. In DNA, the CDR3 is TGTGCCACCAACTCCGGGACAGAGGAGACCCAGTACTTC. V is TRBV27 and J is TRBJ2-5, with TRBD1 matching over 7 bases. Losses at the gene ends were 10 bases for V and 5 bases for J; bases not matched to a gene: 10. CDR3 length: 13 amino acids. The germline CDR1 and CDR2 sequences are MNHEY and SMNVEV (reference sequence).

This sequence joins TRBV27 and TRBJ1-6; D is unclear. CDR1 is MNHEY, CDR2 SMNVEV, per germline (reference sequence). The length of the CDR3 is 15 residues. V lost 7 bases and J lost 9, with 19 bases in between. CDR3 region: CASTSRSGIGSPLHF. In DNA, the CDR3 is TGTGCCAGCACTTCAAGGTCGGGGATCGGTTCACCCCTCCACTTT.

In its sample, this clone was seen a few times. This sequence joins TRBV6-6 and TRBJ1-1, with 8 bases fitting TRBD1. Germline V gene lookup returns CDR1 MNHNY and CDR2 SVGAGI (reference sequence). With V trimmed by 5 bases and J by 2 bases, 13 bases remained unmatched. The CDR3 runs 17 residues. Here the CDR3 DNA reads TGTGCCAGCAGTCGCAGACACAGGGGGTATGTTAACACTGAAGCTTTCTTT. This sequence encodes CASSRRHRGYVNTEAFF.

A word on this clone: The sample contains more than one DNA sequence encoding this CDR3. The chain carries TRBV7-2 and TRBJ2-7, with 8 nucleotides matching TRBD1. Trimming took 3 bases from V and 0 from J; bases not matched to a gene: 4. In germline, CDR1 is SGHTA, CDR2 FQGNSA. This CDR3 is built from 15 residues. The CDR3 bases are TGTGCCAGCAGCTTCGCCGGGACAGGCTCCTACGAGCAGTACTTC. Amino acids: CASSFAGTGSYEQYF.

This chain joins TRBV11-2 and TRBJ1-1; possible D gene TRBD1, 6 bases. The CDR3 extends over 13 amino acids. V lost 3 bases to trimming and J lost 8 bases, with 13 bases between them. Germline V gene sequence: CDR1 SGHAT, CDR2 FQNNGV. CDR3 region: CASSFRQATEAFF. CDR3 DNA sequence: TGTGCCAGCAGCTTTCGACAGGCTACCGAAGCTTTCTTT. Together with reference TRBV11-2 and TRBJ1-1, the CDR3 gives the full variable domain: EAGVAQSPRYKIIEKRQSVAFWCNPISGHATLYWYQQILGQGPKLLIQFQNNGVVDDSQLPKDRFSAERLKGVDSTLKIQPAKLEDSAVYLCASSFRQATEAFFGQGTRLTVV.

The gene calls are TRBV28 and TRBJ2-3, with a weak D call TRBD1 (5 bases). The ends were cut back, 7 bases at V and 4 bases at J, with 12 bases in the middle. The germline CDR1 and CDR2 sequences are MDHEN and SYDVKM. The CDR3 is made up of 13 amino acids. CDR3 amino acids: CASTPTAPDTQYF. CDR3 sequence (DNA): TGTGCCAGCACCCCGACAGCCCCAGATACGCAGTATTTT.

The gene calls are TRBV9 and TRBJ2-1, with 10 bases identical to TRBD2. CDR3 length equals 16 residues. J was trimmed by 3 bases and V by 3 bases; bases with no gene match: 6. The germline CDR1 and CDR2 sequences are SGDLS and YYNGEE. The CDR3 nucleotides are TGTGCCAGCAGCGAAAGCGGGAGGGCCGTCTACAATGAGCAGTTCTTC. It codes for CASSESGRAVYNEQFF.

This chain links TRBV29-1 with TRBJ2-3; tentatively, D is TRBD1 (6 bases). V lost 7 bases and J lost 1, with 9 bases in between. The CDR3 contains 12 residues. Per germline, CDR1 SQVTM and CDR2 ANQGSEA. CDR3 protein: CSAAGGTDTQYF. The CDR3 DNA reads as TGCAGCGCTGCAGGGGGCACAGATACGCAGTATTTT.

As concerns this clone: At the DNA level, this CDR3 is encoded by other sequences in the same sample as well. This sequence joins TRBV9 and TRBJ2-3; a weak D match, TRBD2 (6 bases). Germline-derived CDR1 and CDR2 are SGDLS and YYNGEE. The CDR3 covers 15 residues. Trimming stripped 5 bases from V and 2 bases from J, with 15 bases between. DNA of the CDR3: TGTGCCAGCAGTGTCGGAGGGATGTCCACAGATACGCAGTATTTT. Translation: CASSVGGMSTDTQYF.

The rearrangement uses TRBV28 and TRBJ2-7; 8 nucleotides agree with TRBD2. J was trimmed by 5 bases and V by 2 bases; bases with no gene match: 11. The germline V gene encodes CDR1 MDHEN and CDR2 SYDVKM. The CDR3 totals 16 residues. The chain's CDR3 is CASSLGSAGAQDEQYF. CDR3 DNA sequence: TGTGCCAGCAGTTTAGGGTCAGCGGGAGCCCAGGACGAGCAGTACTTC.

The J gene is TRBJ2-3, the V gene TRBV15; 8 bases match TRBD2. This CDR3 region has 15 residues. CDR1 LNHNV and CDR2 YYDKDF come from the germline V gene (reference sequence). With 2 bases clipped from V and 7 bases from J, the junction kept 8 bases outside the gene matches. CDR3 nucleotide sequence: TGTGCCACCAGCAGATTAGCGGGGAGTTGGCATACGCAGTATTTT. Amino acids: CATSRLAGSWHTQYF.